A selection of T cell receptor beta chains follows, all from one sample in a study of cytomegalovirus exposure and HLA in healthy donors. Generated by immunoSEQ multiplex PCR, the TCRdb table keeps only in-frame clones and is missing some. Of 160,000 or so clones in the sample, about 85% were seen once. Sequencing was done on a sample of PBMCs. Source of these receptors: a man in his thirties or forties in good health and CMV-seropositive. The CDR3 runs from the conserved cysteine through the conserved F or W. D genes are given only for firm matches. Clone size is not always given. Where it is, it says once, few, many or a class for expanded clones.

V gene,clone size,D gene,J gene,CDR3 protein,CDR3 DNA
TRBV27,-,-,TRBJ2-3,CASSFSLEDPSTDTQYF,TGTGCCAGCAGTTTCTCCCTGGAGGACCCTAGCACAGATACGCAGTATTTT
TRBV4-2,-,TRBD2,TRBJ2-5,CASRGGTASGVQETQYF,TGTGCCAGCAGGGGGGGGACTGCTAGCGGGGTCCAAGAGACCCAGTACTTC
TRBV25-1,-,-,TRBJ2-5,CASSPRVGETQYF,TGTGCCAGCAGTCCCAGGGTTGGAGAGACCCAGTACTTC
TRBV4-2,-,TRBD2,TRBJ2-3,CASSGLASTDTQYF,TGTGCCAGCAGTGGACTAGCCAGCACAGATACGCAGTATTTT
TRBV7-9,-,TRBD2,TRBJ2-1,CASSFRLAGGVLIYNEQFF,TGTGCCAGCAGCTTTAGACTAGCGGGGGGTGTTTTGATCTACAATGAGCAGTTCTTC
TRBV19,-,-,TRBJ1-5,CASSIPGSNQPQHF,TGTGCCAGTAGTATTCCAGGTAGCAATCAGCCCCAGCATTTT
TRBV5-8,-,TRBD2,TRBJ2-5,CASTWTSHGTQYF,TGTGCCAGCACCTGGACTAGCCATGGGACCCAGTACTTC
TRBV9,-,TRBD2,TRBJ2-5,CASSVIAGQETQYF,TGTGCCAGCAGCGTAATAGCGGGGCAAGAGACCCAGTACTTC
TRBV19,-,TRBD1,TRBJ1-3,CASKDTGGDTIYF,TGTGCCAGTAAGGACACAGGGGGAGACACCATATATTTT
TRBV6-5,-,TRBD1,TRBJ1-6,CASSYLRTGLNSPLHF,TGTGCCAGCAGTTACCTCCGGACAGGGCTTAATTCACCCCTCCACTTT
TRBV15,-,TRBD1,TRBJ1-1,CATSSPGQGENTEAFF,TGTGCCACCAGCAGCCCGGGACAGGGGGAGAACACTGAAGCTTTCTTT
TRBV19,-,TRBD1,TRBJ2-2,CASSMQGAGTGELFF,TGTGCCAGTAGTATGCAGGGGGCGGGAACCGGGGAGCTGTTTTTT
TRBV9,-,TRBD1,TRBJ1-1,CASSVHPTGDGVSEAFF,TGTGCCAGCAGCGTCCATCCCACAGGGGATGGGGTGTCTGAAGCTTTCTTT
TRBV6-5,-,TRBD1,TRBJ2-7,CASSYSPGGHYEQYF,TGTGCCAGCAGTTACTCGCCAGGGGGCCACTACGAGCAGTACTTC
TRBV5-1,-,TRBD2,TRBJ2-3,CASSTSGTRSRWQYF,TGCGCCAGCAGCACGTCCGGGACTAGGTCTAGGTGGCAGTATTTT
TRBV10-3,-,TRBD1,TRBJ1-2,CAIRAGTGDYGYTF,TGTGCCATCAGGGCCGGGACAGGGGACTATGGCTACACCTTC
TRBV11-3,few,TRBD1,TRBJ2-6,CASSLEQAGTGAGANVLTF,TGTGCCAGCAGCTTAGAACAAGCAGGGACAGGCGCTGGGGCCAACGTCCTGACTTTC
TRBV4-3,-,TRBD2,TRBJ2-3,CASSQGASGSDTQYF,TGCGCCAGCAGCCAAGGCGCTAGCGGCTCAGATACGCAGTATTTT
TRBV18,-,TRBD1,TRBJ1-3,CASSPFDRADGNTIYF,TGTGCCAGCTCACCATTCGACAGGGCGGATGGAAACACCATATATTTT
TRBV4-1,-,TRBD2,TRBJ2-7,CASSQATSGTYEQYF,TGCGCCAGCAGCCAAGCTACTAGCGGCACCTACGAGCAGTACTTC
TRBV19,-,-,TRBJ2-7,CASSIDSYEQYF,TGTGCCAGTAGTATAGACAGCTACGAGCAGTACTTC
TRBV7-6,-,-,TRBJ1-1,CASSSRVRGATEAFF,TGTGCCAGCAGCTCTAGGGTCAGGGGAGCCACTGAAGCTTTCTTT
TRBV25-1,-,TRBD2,TRBJ2-5,CASSDPFSGTQETQYF,TGTGCCAGCAGTGACCCATTTAGCGGGACTCAAGAGACCCAGTACTTC
TRBV9,-,TRBD1,TRBJ2-1,CASSARTGIDEQFF,TGTGCCAGCAGCGCCAGGACAGGTATCGATGAGCAGTTCTTC
TRBV7-8,-,-,TRBJ1-6,CASSLVGGTRDSPLHF,TGTGCCAGCAGCTTAGTAGGAGGCACGAGGGATTCACCCCTCCACTTT
TRBV7-9,-,-,TRBJ1-4,CASSLRQDGEKLFF,TGTGCCAGCAGCTTAAGACAGGATGGGGAAAAACTGTTTTTT
TRBV4-3,many,TRBD1,TRBJ2-7,CASSPGQSYEQYF,TGCGCCAGCAGCCCGGGACAGTCCTACGAGCAGTACTTC
TRBV25-1,-,TRBD1,TRBJ1-1,CASSDLTGGGTEAFF,TGTGCCAGCAGTGACCTGACAGGGGGAGGCACTGAAGCTTTCTTT
TRBV7-2,once,TRBD2,TRBJ2-2,CASSLPPGGLGGELFF,TGTGCCAGCAGCTTACCCCCGGGGGGGTTGGGCGGGGAGCTGTTTTTT
TRBV9,-,TRBD2,TRBJ2-3,CASSALGSGGSTDTQYF,TGTGCCAGCAGCGCCCTCGGTAGCGGGGGAAGCACAGATACGCAGTATTTT
TRBV2,-,TRBD2,TRBJ2-5,CASSVGEGGRETQYF,TGTGCCAGCAGTGTCGGGGAGGGAGGGCGAGAGACCCAGTACTTC
TRBV4-2,-,TRBD2,TRBJ2-1,CASSQLAAHNEQFF,TGTGCCAGCAGCCAGCTAGCGGCCCACAATGAGCAGTTCTTC
TRBV2,-,TRBD2,TRBJ2-1,CASSTNRLAGGVNEQFF,TGTGCCAGCAGTACCAATAGACTAGCGGGGGGGGTCAATGAGCAGTTCTTC
TRBV19,once,-,TRBJ2-3,CASNWGRRPDTQYF,TGTGCCAGTAATTGGGGCAGGCGTCCAGATACGCAGTATTTT
TRBV7-8,-,-,TRBJ1-2,CASSSSLIYGYTF,TGTGCCAGCAGCTCGAGCCTTATTTATGGCTACACCTTC
TRBV25-1,-,TRBD1,TRBJ1-2,CASSVTGTGNGYTF,TGTGCCAGCAGTGTAACCGGGACAGGGAATGGCTACACCTTC
TRBV11-2,-,TRBD1,TRBJ2-7,CASSPPGGRGYEQYF,TGTGCCAGCAGCCCCCCAGGGGGTAGGGGGTACGAGCAGTACTTC
TRBV7-2,-,-,TRBJ2-2,CASSFHLLTGERRWELFF,TGTGCCAGCAGCTTCCACCTTCTGACGGGGGAAAGACGGTGGGAGCTGTTTTTT
TRBV11-3,-,-,TRBJ2-1,CASSLQGGNGQFF,TGTGCCAGCAGTTTACAGGGTGGCAACGGGCAGTTCTTC
TRBV9,few,TRBD1,TRBJ1-6,CASSGTQGASYSPLHF,TGTGCCAGCAGCGGAACACAGGGGGCTAGTTATTCACCCCTCCACTTT
TRBV27,-,TRBD2,TRBJ2-1,CASIPYSGGAGISYNEQFF,TGTGCCAGCATCCCCTATAGCGGGGGGGCCGGGATCTCCTACAATGAGCAGTTCTTC
TRBV6-6,-,TRBD1,TRBJ1-2,CASSPSGGYGYTF,TGTGCCAGCAGCCCCTCAGGGGGCTATGGCTACACCTTC
TRBV7-7,-,TRBD1,TRBJ1-1,CASRFGQGGTEAFF,TGTGCTAGCCGGTTCGGACAGGGGGGCACTGAAGCTTTCTTT
TRBV5-1,-,TRBD1,TRBJ1-1,CASSGGTGGTEAFF,TGCGCCAGCAGCGGTGGGACAGGGGGAACTGAAGCTTTCTTT
TRBV27,-,-,TRBJ2-1,CASSLWLMGGSPIF,TGTGCCAGCAGTTTATGGCTTATGGGGGGATCACCAATCTTC
TRBV25-1,-,-,TRBJ1-2,CASSGTGLGGYTF,TGTGCCAGCAGTGGAACGGGGTTAGGGGGCTACACCTTC
TRBV12-5,once,TRBD1,TRBJ1-1,CASEPTDRRAVTEAFF,TGTGCTAGTGAGCCCACGGACAGGAGGGCGGTCACTGAAGCTTTCTTT
TRBV6-6,-,TRBD1,TRBJ2-7,CASMGQGTHEQYF,TGTGCCAGCATGGGACAGGGGACCCACGAGCAGTACTTC